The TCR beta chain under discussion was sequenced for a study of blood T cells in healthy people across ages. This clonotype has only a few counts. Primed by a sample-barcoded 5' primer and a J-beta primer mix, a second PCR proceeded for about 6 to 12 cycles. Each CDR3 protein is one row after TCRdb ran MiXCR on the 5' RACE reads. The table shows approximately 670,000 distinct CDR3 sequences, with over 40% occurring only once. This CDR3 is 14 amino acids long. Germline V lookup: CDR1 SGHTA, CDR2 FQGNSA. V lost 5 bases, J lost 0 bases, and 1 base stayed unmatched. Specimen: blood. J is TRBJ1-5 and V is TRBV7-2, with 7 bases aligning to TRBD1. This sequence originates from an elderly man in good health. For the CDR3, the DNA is TGTGCCAGCAGCCGGGACAGTAGCAATCAGCCCCAGCATTTT. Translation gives CASSRDSSNQPQHF.